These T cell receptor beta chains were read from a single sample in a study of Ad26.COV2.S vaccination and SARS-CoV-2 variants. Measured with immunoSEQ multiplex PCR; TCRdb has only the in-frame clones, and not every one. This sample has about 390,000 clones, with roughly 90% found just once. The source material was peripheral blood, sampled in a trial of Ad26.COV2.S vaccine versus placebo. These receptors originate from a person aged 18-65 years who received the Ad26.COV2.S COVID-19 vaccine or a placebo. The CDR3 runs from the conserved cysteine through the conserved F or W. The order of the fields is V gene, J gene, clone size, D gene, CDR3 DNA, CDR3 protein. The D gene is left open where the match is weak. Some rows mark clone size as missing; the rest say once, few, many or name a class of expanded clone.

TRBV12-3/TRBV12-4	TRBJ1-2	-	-	TGTGCCAGCAGTGATAACAGGGATGGCTACACCTTC	CASSDNRDGYTF
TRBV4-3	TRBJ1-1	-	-	TGCGCCAGCAGCCAAGATTTACAAAAGAACACTGAAGCTTTCTTT	CASSQDLQKNTEAFF
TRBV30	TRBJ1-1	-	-	TGTGCCTGGAGCAGCCTAGCTGAGAACACTGAAGCTTTCTTT	CAWSSLAENTEAFF
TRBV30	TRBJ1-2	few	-	TGTGCCTTGTACAGTGGAGCTAACTATGGCTACACCTTC	CALYSGANYGYTF
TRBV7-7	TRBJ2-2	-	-	TGTGCTAGCACCCTTTGGGGGGGCCCGACAGGGATAAACACCGGGGAGCTGTTTTTT	CASTLWGGPTGINTGELFF
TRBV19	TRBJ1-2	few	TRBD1	TGTGCCAGTACCTACGACAGGGTGCGAGGCTACACCTTC	CASTYDRVRGYTF
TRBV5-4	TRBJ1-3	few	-	TGTGCCAGCAGCTTGCACGTCAGGGGTAGCTCTGGAAACACCATATATTTT	CASSLHVRGSSGNTIYF
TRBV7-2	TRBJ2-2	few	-	TGTGCCAGCAGCGGAGGAGGGGCGGTGGGCACCGGGGAGCTGTTTTTT	CASSGGGAVGTGELFF
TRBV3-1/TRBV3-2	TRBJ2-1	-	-	TGTGCCAGCAGGCAATACGCAAGCTCCTACAATGAGCAGTTCTTC	CASRQYASSYNEQFF
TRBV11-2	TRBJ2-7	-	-	TGTGCCAGCAGCTTAAGCCCCGCCAGGGGCGAGCAGTACTTC	CASSLSPARGEQYF
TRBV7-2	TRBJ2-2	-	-	TGTGCCAGCAGCTTACTAAACAGTTTGAACACCGGGGAGCTGTTTTTT	CASSLLNSLNTGELFF
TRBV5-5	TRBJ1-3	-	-	TGTGCCAGCAGCTTGCAAGGGGGAAACACCATATATTTT	CASSLQGGNTIYF
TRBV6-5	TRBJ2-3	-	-	TGTGCCAGCAGACCCTTTAAGCTTACAGATACGCAGTATTTT	CASRPFKLTDTQYF
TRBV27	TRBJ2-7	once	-	TGTGCCAGCAGTGAAGGGTTCTCCTACGAGCAGTACTTC	CASSEGFSYEQYF
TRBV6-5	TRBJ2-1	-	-	TGTGCCAGCAGTTACCAGGGAGTGGGGCACAATGAGCAGTTCTTC	CASSYQGVGHNEQFF
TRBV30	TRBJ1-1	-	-	TGTGCCTGGAGTGCGGGTGGGACTGAAGCTTTCTTT	CAWSAGGTEAFF
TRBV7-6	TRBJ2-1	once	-	TGTGCCAGCAGCTTAGATTCGGGGGAGGGGGTCAATGAGCAGTTCTTC	CASSLDSGEGVNEQFF
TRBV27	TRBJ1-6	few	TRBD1	TGTGCCAGCAGCCCGACAGGGGCCGGATATAATTCACCCCTCCACTTT	CASSPTGAGYNSPLHF
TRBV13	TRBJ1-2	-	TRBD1	TGTGCCAGCAGCATGGACAGGGAGCTGAGGGGCTACACCTTC	CASSMDRELRGYTF
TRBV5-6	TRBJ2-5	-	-	TGTGCCAGCAGCAAAATAGGGGGGCCCCACCAAGAGACCCAGTACTTC	CASSKIGGPHQETQYF
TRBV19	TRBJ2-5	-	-	TGTGCCAGTAGTTCGGGGGACCAAGAGACCCAGTACTTC	CASSSGDQETQYF
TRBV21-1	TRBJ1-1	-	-	TGTGCCAGCAGCAAATCCCGTCACAGGGGGACGATGAACACTGAAGCTTTCTTT	CASSKSRHRGTMNTEAFF
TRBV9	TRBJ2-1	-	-	TGTGCCAGCAGCGTCGGGGACCTTAGCAAGGAGCAGTTCTTC	CASSVGDLSKEQFF
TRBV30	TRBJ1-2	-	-	TGTGCCTGGAGGGAACGCACATGGGCAGGTGATGGCTACACCTTC	CAWRERTWAGDGYTF
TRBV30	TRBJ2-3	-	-	TGTGCCTGGAGTGTTTATAGGGATATTGGGCAGTATTTT	CAWSVYRDIGQYF
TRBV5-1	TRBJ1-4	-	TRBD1	TGCGCCAGCAGCCGCCAAACCGGGACAGATGAAAAACTGTTTTTT	CASSRQTGTDEKLFF
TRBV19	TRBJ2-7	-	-	TGTGCCAGTAGGGTTGGAAGAGAGCAGTACTTC	CASRVGREQYF
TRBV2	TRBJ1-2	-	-	TGTGCCAGCACAACCTTTAGGGAGACTAACTATGGCTACACCTTC	CASTTFRETNYGYTF
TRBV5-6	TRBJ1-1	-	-	TGTGCCAGCAGCTTTTGGGCAGGGAACACTGAAGCTTTCTTT	CASSFWAGNTEAFF
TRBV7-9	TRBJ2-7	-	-	TGTGCCAGCAGCACCCCGGACAGTTACTACGAGCAGTACTTC	CASSTPDSYYEQYF
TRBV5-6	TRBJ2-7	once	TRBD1	TGTGCCAGCAGCTCGCATAGGTTGGGACAGAGCTACGAGCAGTACTTC	CASSSHRLGQSYEQYF
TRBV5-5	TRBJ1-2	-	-	TGTGCCAGCAGCTTACCGGAGAGATCGGACTATGGCTACACCTTC	CASSLPERSDYGYTF
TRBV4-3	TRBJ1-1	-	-	TGCGCCAGCAGCCAAGATTCCCAGGGACCGACTGAAGCTTTCTTT	CASSQDSQGPTEAFF
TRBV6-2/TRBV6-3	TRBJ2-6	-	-	TGTGCCAGCAGTTACGCAGGGGCCTCTGGGGCCAACGTCCTGACTTTC	CASSYAGASGANVLTF
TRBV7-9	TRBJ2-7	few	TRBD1	TGTGCCAGCAGCTTAGCCGGCAGGGGGTACGAGCAGTACTTC	CASSLAGRGYEQYF
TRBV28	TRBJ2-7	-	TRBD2	TGTGCCAGCAGTTCCCTAGCGGCCAGCTCCTACGAGCAGTACTTC	CASSSLAASSYEQYF
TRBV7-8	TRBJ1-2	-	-	TGTGCCAGCAGCTTAGATCCAGGGGCTGGTGGCTACACCTTC	CASSLDPGAGGYTF
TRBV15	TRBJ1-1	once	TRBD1	TGTGCCACCGAAGAAACAGGGGGCACTGAAGCTTTCTTT	CATEETGGTEAFF
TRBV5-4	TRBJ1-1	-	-	TGTGCCAGCAGCTTTGCCCTGAACACTGAAGCTTTCTTT	CASSFALNTEAFF
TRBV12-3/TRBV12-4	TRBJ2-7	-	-	TGTGCCAGCAGGGAGAAGGGACGGTACGAGCAGTACTTC	CASREKGRYEQYF
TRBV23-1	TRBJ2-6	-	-	TGCGCCAGCAGTCCCCCGGCAGGGCTCTTATGTGGGGCCAACGTCCTGACTTTC	CASSPPAGLLCGANVLTF
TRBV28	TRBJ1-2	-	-	TGTGCCAGCAGACCGGCGGGCGATGAGGGTGGCTACACCTTC	CASRPAGDEGGYTF
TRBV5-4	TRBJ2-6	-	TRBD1	TGTGCCAGCAGCTTCCAGGGGGCTACTGGGGCCAACGTCCTGACTTTC	CASSFQGATGANVLTF
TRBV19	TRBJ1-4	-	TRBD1	TGTGCCAGTAGTAGAAGGGACAGTACGTATGAAAAACTGTTTTTT	CASSRRDSTYEKLFF
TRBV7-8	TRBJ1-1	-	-	TGTGCCAGCAGCTCCCGAAGGGGCGAGAACACTGAAGCTTTCTTT	CASSSRRGENTEAFF